The next 27 T cell receptor beta chains were all read from a single sample in a study of blood T cell repertoires in COVID-19. The repertoire was sequenced with immunoSEQ multiplex PCR; TCRdb's copy has only in-frame clones and lacks some. The sample lists tens of thousands of clones, roughly 90% seen once, with about 5.1% in the top ten. Sequencing was done on a sample of peripheral blood. These receptors were collected from a man of 80 years or more in a cohort sampled during active COVID-19.

With respect to this clone: A junction end diverges from the germline sequence, so it may reflect a read error. Other DNA sequences of this sample code for an identical CDR3. V and J are TRBV5-1 and TRBJ1-2; the D gene is possibly TRBD1 (6 bases). The CDR3 has 16 residues. Germline assignment: CDR1 SGHRS and CDR2 YFSETQ. The CDR3 is CASSLDGDIANYGYTF. In nucleotides, the CDR3 is TGCGCCAGCAGCTTGGATGGGGACATAGCTAACTATGGTTACACCTTC.

The chain links TRBV21-1 to TRBJ2-1; the D call of TRBD2 is as the table states it, not checked on the DNA. TRBV21-1 is given as a pseudogene. This CDR3 spans 17 amino acids. CDR3 loop: CASSAGRGGRRRNEQFF. In DNA, the CDR3 is TGTGCCAGCAGCGCTGGGAGGGGCGGGAGAAGGAGGAATGAGCAGTTCTTC.

V is TRBV19 and J is TRBJ1-1, with 8 bases fitting TRBD1. CDR3 length: 14 residues. The V and J ends lost 4 bases and 5 bases, in that order; junction bases with no gene match: 6. Germline assignment: CDR1 LNHDA and CDR2 SQIVND (reference sequence). The CDR3 DNA reads TGTGCCAGTAGTAAGGACAGGGTGCGAACTGAAGCTTTCTTT. This sequence encodes CASSKDRVRTEAFF.

The chain couples TRBV10-3 to TRBJ2-7; tentative D call: TRBD2 (5 bases). This CDR3 has 15 residues. From germline, CDR1 is ENHRY and CDR2 SYGVKD. Trimming took 6 bases from V and 0 from J, leaving 15 bases between them. This CDR3 is CAISRTDGDSYEQYF. The CDR3 region has the DNA TGTGCCATCAGCCGCACGGACGGGGACTCCTACGAGCAGTACTTC.

This clone has a single count. V gene TRBV7-2 combines with J gene TRBJ1-4; possible D gene TRBD1, 5 bases. V lost 1 base, J lost 0 bases, and 9 bases lay in between. CDR3 length: 16 amino acids. The germline CDR1 and CDR2 sequences are SGHTA and FQGNSA. The DNA for the CDR3 is TGTGCCAGCAGCTTAGGGAGACAGACAACTAATGAAAAACTGTTTTTT. This gives the protein CASSLGRQTTNEKLFF.

This clone came up a few times. The chain uses TRBV21-1 and TRBJ1-1; the listed D gene, TRBD1, was not tested against the DNA. TRBV21-1 is a pseudogene segment. This CDR3 contains 14 residues. The chain's CDR3 is CAIIYGTGDTEAFF. DNA of the CDR3: TGTGCCATCATTTACGGGACAGGGGACACTGAAGCTTTCTTT.

CDR3 amino acids: CAISDETGAKNIQYF. CDR3 coding DNA: TGTGCCATCAGTGACGAGACAGGAGCCAAAAACATTCAGTACTTC. The genes are TRBV10-3 and TRBJ2-4; possible D gene TRBD1, 6 bases. Germline CDR1 and CDR2: ENHRY and SYGVKD. The CDR3 length is 15 residues. V was shortened by 3 bases and J by 0 bases, with 9 bases between the two germline ends.

The V gene is TRBV14, the J gene TRBJ2-1; the D gene is possibly TRBD2 (5 bases). V was clipped by 1 base and J by 10 bases, with 11 bases between them. The germline V gene encodes CDR1 SGHDN and CDR2 FVKESK. The CDR3 spans 13 residues. The CDR3 sequence is CASSQAFSDEQFF. The DNA for the CDR3 is TGTGCCAGCAGCCAAGCATTTAGCGACGAGCAGTTCTTC.

The chain employs TRBV6-1 and TRBJ1-6, with 10 bases matching TRBD1. CDR1 and CDR2 from the germline V gene are MNHNS and SASEGT. CDR3 length: 17 residues. The V gene end was trimmed by 4 bases and the J gene end by 8 bases; junction bases not matched to a gene: 11. The chain's CDR3 is CASSVSGTGAPHSPLHF. The CDR3, as DNA: TGTGCCAGCAGTGTATCCGGGACAGGGGCCCCACATTCACCCCTCCACTTT.

This sequence joins TRBV5-1 and TRBJ2-3; 11 nucleotides agree with TRBD2. The CDR3 extends over 16 amino acids. The V gene's germline CDR1 is SGHRS and CDR2 YFSETQ. V was clipped by 4 bases and J by 2 bases; unmatched bases: 6. CDR3 sequence: CASSPGLAALTDTQYF. The DNA of the CDR3 is TGCGCCAGCAGCCCGGGACTAGCGGCCCTCACAGATACGCAGTATTTT.

As DNA, the CDR3 is TGTGCCAGCAGCGTGGGGACAGGGATTTGGGACACTGAAGCTTTCTTT. This translates into CASSVGTGIWDTEAFF. J is TRBJ1-1 and V is TRBV9; 9 nucleotides align to TRBD1. Trimming removed 2 bases from V and 3 bases from J; junction bases left unmatched: 8. Germline V gives CDR1 SGDLS, CDR2 YYNGEE. This CDR3 spans 16 amino acids.

V usage is TRBV18 and J usage is TRBJ2-5, with 7 bases lining up with TRBD2. The germline V gene has CDR1 KGHSH and CDR2 LQKENI. Trimming at V came to 6 bases and at J to 5 bases, leaving 12 bases not matched to a gene. The CDR3 is made up of 15 amino acids. CDR3 in DNA: TGTGCCAGCTCGCGGGGAGGGGCCGTCCAGGAGACCCAGTACTTC. Protein: CASSRGGAVQETQYF.

The chain combines TRBV7-8 with TRBJ2-7; the match to TRBD2 covers 11 bases. CDR1 is SGHVS, CDR2 FQNEAQ, per germline. The J segment lost 4 bases and the V segment lost 0 bases, leaving 5 bases of the junction unmatched. The CDR3 has 16 residues. CDR3 DNA: TGTGCCAGCAGCTTAGCGCATACTAGCGGGAGATACGAGCAGTACTTC. It codes for CASSLAHTSGRYEQYF. Using reference TRBV7-8 and TRBJ2-7 for the parts outside the CDR3, the full variable domain is GAGVSQSPRYKVAKRGQDVALRCDPISGHVSLFWYQQALGQGPEFLTYFQNEAQLDKSGLPSDRFFAERPEGSVSTLKIQRTQQEDSAVYLCASSLAHTSGRYEQYFGPGTRLTVT.

CDR3 sequence (DNA): TGCGCCAGCAGCTCCCAGGGTCCCCTCTCCTACAATGAGCAGTTCTTC. Its protein is CASSSQGPLSYNEQFF. This sequence joins TRBV5-1 and TRBJ2-1; perhaps TRBD1 as D (5 bases). V lost 3 bases and J 0 bases, leaving 13 bases between the germline ends. Germline-derived CDR1 and CDR2 are SGHRS and YFSETQ. CDR3 length: 16 amino acids. The full variable domain, with the rest looked up from reference TRBV5-1 and TRBJ2-1, is KAGVTQTPRYLIKTRGQQVTLSCSPISGHRSVSWYQQTPGQGLQFLFEYFSETQRNKGNFPGRFSGRQFSNSRSEMNVSTLELGDSALYLCASSSQGPLSYNEQFFGPGTRLTVL.

The chain couples TRBV30 to TRBJ1-2, with no clear D. Germline V gives CDR1 GTSNPN, CDR2 SVGIG (reference sequence). Trimming took 0 bases from V and 4 from J, leaving 9 bases between them. The CDR3 is 13 residues long. The CDR3 region is CAWSVYEAYGYTF. DNA for the CDR3: TGTGCCTGGAGTGTATATGAGGCCTATGGCTACACCTTC.

This rearrangement joins TRBV12-3 or TRBV12-4 to TRBJ1-5; D remains unclear. Trimming took 5 bases from V and 7 from J, leaving 9 bases between them. This CDR3 comprises 12 residues. The CDR3 bases are TGTGCCAGCAGTGGGGAGGGCCAGCCCCAGCATTTT. Its translation: CASSGEGQPQHF.

The chain couples TRBV7-3 to TRBJ2-1; 12 nucleotides match TRBD2. Germline V gives CDR1 SGHTA, CDR2 FQGTGA. The CDR3 runs 15 residues. The junction had 4 bases not matched to a gene; V was cut back by 4 bases and J by 6 bases. The CDR3 reads CASSSSGRAGNEQFF. In DNA, the CDR3 is TGTGCCAGCAGCTCTAGCGGGAGGGCCGGCAATGAGCAGTTCTTC.

J is TRBJ1-2 and V is TRBV19, with a possible D match to TRBD1 (6 bases). Germline V gene lookup returns CDR1 LNHDA and CDR2 SQIVND (reference sequence). Trimming stripped 8 bases from V and 5 bases from J, with 18 bases between. The CDR3 contains 14 residues. The CDR3: CASLNLQGVYGYTF. DNA for the CDR3: TGTGCCAGTTTAAATCTACAGGGAGTTTATGGCTACACCTTC.

This chain joins TRBV7-8 and TRBJ2-7; a possible D gene is TRBD1 (5 bases). Looked up from germline, CDR1 is SGHVS and CDR2 is FQNEAQ. The CDR3 totals 14 residues. Trimming stripped 2 bases from V and 3 bases from J, with 11 bases between. In DNA, the CDR3 is TGTGCCAGCAGCTTATCTTGGGGCCTCTACGAGCAGTACTTC. It encodes CASSLSWGLYEQYF. Looking up the rest from reference TRBV7-8 and TRBJ2-7 gives the full variable domain: GAGVSQSPRYKVAKRGQDVALRCDPISGHVSLFWYQQALGQGPEFLTYFQNEAQLDKSGLPSDRFFAERPEGSVSTLKIQRTQQEDSAVYLCASSLSWGLYEQYFGPGTRLTVT.

The rearrangement joins TRBV9 to TRBJ1-6, with TRBD1 identical over 7 bases. In germline, CDR1 is SGDLS, CDR2 YYNGEE. V trimming: 3 bases; J trimming: 7 bases; junction bases outside the gene matches: 10. This CDR3 is 16 amino acids long. The CDR3 is CASSARPGGKNSPLHF. CDR3 DNA sequence: TGTGCCAGCAGCGCCCGGCCAGGGGGTAAGAATTCACCCCTCCACTTT.

The chain employs TRBV7-8 and TRBJ2-3, with no clear D. The V and J ends lost 2 bases and 2 bases respectively, with 5 bases between them. The CDR3 contains 13 residues. Looked up from germline, CDR1 is SGHVS and CDR2 is FQNEAQ. This CDR3 reads CASSLFLTDTQYF. CDR3 bases: TGTGCCAGCAGCTTATTCCTCACAGATACGCAGTATTTT.

This chain connects TRBV5-6 to TRBJ1-6, with no clear D. There are 12 residues in the CDR3. Germline V lookup: CDR1 SGHDT, CDR2 YYEEEE. Trimming stripped 2 bases from V and 7 bases from J, with 4 bases between. CDR3 in amino acids: CASSFSNSPLHF. CDR3 in DNA: TGTGCCAGCAGCTTCTCCAATTCACCCCTCCACTTT.

V is TRBV5-1 and J is TRBJ2-5, with 7 bases lining up with TRBD1. This CDR3 is built from 14 residues. The germline V gene has CDR1 SGHRS and CDR2 YFSETQ. Germline trimming cut 2 bases from V and 3 bases from J; bases unmatched to any gene: 4. CDR3 bases: TGCGCCAGCAGCTTTGGGACAGCAAAAGAGACCCAGTACTTC. Its translation is CASSFGTAKETQYF.

This chain connects TRBV19 to TRBJ2-1; 11 bases are a match to TRBD2. This CDR3 contains 16 residues. The junction had 15 bases not matched to a gene; V was cut back by 5 bases and J by 12 bases. Germline CDR1 LNHDA, CDR2 SQIVND (reference sequence). The CDR3, as DNA: TGTGCCAGTAGTGCAGGAATAGCGGGGGGGCGGCAGGCGCAGTTCTTC. Its translation is CASSAGIAGGRQAQFF.

This clone was observed once. The rearrangement uses TRBV3-1 (or the pseudogene TRBV3-2) and TRBJ2-7; D is ambiguous. V was cut by 3 bases and J by 6 bases, with 12 bases left in between. The CDR3 has 13 amino acids. Germline-derived CDR1 and CDR2 are LGHDT and YNNKEL (reference sequence). This CDR3 reads CASSQAYSCEQYF. The CDR3 DNA reads as TGTGCCAGCAGCCAGGCGTATAGCTGCGAGCAGTACTTC.

This chain joins TRBV30 and TRBJ1-4; D ambiguous. The CDR3 sequence is 12 residues long. Germline V gene data show CDR1 as GTSNPN and CDR2 as SVGIG (reference sequence). V shed 0 bases and J shed 8 bases, with 7 bases lying between them. CDR3 bases: TGTGCCTGGAGTGTACGGGTAGAAAAACTGTTTTTT. Its translation: CAWSVRVEKLFF.

V is TRBV6-2 or TRBV6-3 and J is TRBJ1-6; 9 bases match TRBD1. The CDR3 is made up of 15 amino acids. Losses at the gene ends were 0 bases for V and 7 bases for J; bases not matched to a gene: 1. CDR1 and CDR2 from the germline V gene are MNHEY and SVGEGT. Here the CDR3 DNA reads TGTGCCAGCAGTTACTCGGGACAGGGAAATTCACCCCTCCACTTT. It specifies CASSYSGQGNSPLHF.